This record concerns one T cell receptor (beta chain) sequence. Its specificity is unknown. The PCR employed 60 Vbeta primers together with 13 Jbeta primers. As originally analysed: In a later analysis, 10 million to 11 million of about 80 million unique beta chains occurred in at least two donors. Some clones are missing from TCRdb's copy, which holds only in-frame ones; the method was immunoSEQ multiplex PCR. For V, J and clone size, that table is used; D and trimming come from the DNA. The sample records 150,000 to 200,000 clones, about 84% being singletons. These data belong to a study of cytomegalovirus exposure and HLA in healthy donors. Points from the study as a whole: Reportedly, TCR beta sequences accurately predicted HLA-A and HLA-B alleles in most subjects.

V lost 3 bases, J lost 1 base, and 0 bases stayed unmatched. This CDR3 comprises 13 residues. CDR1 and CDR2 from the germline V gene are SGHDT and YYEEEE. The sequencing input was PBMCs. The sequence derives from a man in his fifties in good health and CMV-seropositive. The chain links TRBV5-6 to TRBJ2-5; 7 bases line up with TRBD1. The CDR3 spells CASSWDSQETQYF. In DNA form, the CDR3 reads TGTGCCAGCAGCTGGGACAGCCAAGAGACCCAGTACTTC. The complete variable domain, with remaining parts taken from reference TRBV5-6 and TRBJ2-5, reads DAGVTQSPTHLIKTRGQQVTLRCSPKSGHDTVSWYQQALGQGPQFIFQYYEEEERQRGNFPDRFSGHQFPNYSSELNVNALLLGDSALYLCASSWDSQETQYFGPGTRLLVL.